This TCR beta chain was profiled in a study of blood T cell repertoires in COVID-19. V shed 3 bases, J shed 4 bases, and the junction held 6 bases outside the gene matches. This CDR3 has 14 residues. CDR1 is LGHDT and CDR2 is YNNKEL in the germline V gene (reference sequence). In the study's own analysis: Counts of nucleated cells, estimated from reference gene primer amplification, were obtained. Sequenced by immunoSEQ multiplex PCR; TCRdb stores in-frame clones only, minus some. V and J calls and clone size come straight from that table; D and trimming were deduced from the DNA. The data show 25,000 to 40,000 clones, around 90% seen once.

J is TRBJ2-7 and V is TRBV3-1 (or the pseudogene TRBV3-2), with 7 bases fitting TRBD1. Specimen: peripheral blood. This TCR was recovered from a man aged 60 to 75 with active COVID-19. The CDR3 loop is CASSQRGQTYEQYF. The CDR3 region has the DNA TGTGCCAGCAGCCAGAGGGGACAGACATACGAGCAGTACTTC.